A selection of T cell receptor beta chains follows, all from one sample in a study of cytomegalovirus exposure and HLA in healthy donors. The assay was immunoSEQ multiplex PCR, and TCRdb's table has in-frame clones only and misses some. This listing includes tens of thousands of clones. The sequenced sample consisted of PBMCs. The receptor set was obtained from a female donor in good health and CMV-seropositive. The CDR3 runs from the conserved cysteine through the conserved F or W. A D gene is named only where the DNA matches it firmly.

V gene	D gene	J gene	CDR3 DNA	CDR3 protein
TRBV12-2	NA	TRBJ1-5	TGTGCAAGTCGCTTAGCCCCGGCCGGGACAGAAGGCAATCAGCCCCAGCATTTT	CASRLAPAGTEGNQPQHF
TRBV5-6	TRBD1	TRBJ1-4	TGTGCCAGCAGCTTGGGGCCCGGGACAGGCGGTGAAAAACTGTTTTTT	CASSLGPGTGGEKLFF
TRBV27	NA	TRBJ2-4	TGTGCCAGCAGTTTAACTCTATCTATAGCCAAAAACATTCAGTACTTC	CASSLTLSIAKNIQYF
TRBV4-3	NA	TRBJ1-1	TGCGCCAGCAGCCAATCTCTAGGGAACACTGAAGCTTTCTTT	CASSQSLGNTEAFF
TRBV7-6	TRBD1	TRBJ2-1	TGTGCCAGCAGCTCCGGGACAGGGCCCTACAATGAGCAGTTCTTC	CASSSGTGPYNEQFF
TRBV5-4	NA	TRBJ1-4	TGTGCCAGCAGCGGCGGGGGCGAGAAAAAACTGTTTTTT	CASSGGGEKKLFF
TRBV2	NA	TRBJ1-1	TGTGCCAGCAGTGGACACAGGGTGGAGGACACTGAAGCTTTCTTT	CASSGHRVEDTEAFF
TRBV4-1	TRBD2	TRBJ2-1	TGCGCCAGTAAGGTGCGACTAGCGGGGGGCTACAATGAGCAGTTCTTC	CASKVRLAGGYNEQFF
TRBV7-2	TRBD2	TRBJ2-1	TGTGCCAGCAGCTTAGAAGGCGGGGGATCGAACTACAATGAGCAGTTCTTC	CASSLEGGGSNYNEQFF
TRBV4-3	NA	TRBJ2-2	TGCGCCAGCAGCCAAGATCCGGAGGCACGGGGGGAGCTGTTTTTT	CASSQDPEARGELFF
TRBV5-1	NA	TRBJ2-7	TGCGCCAGCAGCTTTCAACATCTAAGGACACGCGAGCAGTACTTC	CASSFQHLRTREQYF
TRBV15	NA	TRBJ2-1	TGTGCCACCAGGGGGGCGGGAGAGGCCAATGAGCAGTTCTTC	CATRGAGEANEQFF
TRBV29-1	TRBD1	TRBJ1-1	TGCAGCGTTTTGGGGGACAGGGGACTTATGAACACTGAAGCTTTCTTT	CSVLGDRGLMNTEAFF
TRBV11-2	TRBD2	TRBJ2-7	TGTGCCAGCAGCTTAGCGGCGGGGGGGTACTACGAGCAGTACTTC	CASSLAAGGYYEQYF
TRBV19	TRBD1	TRBJ1-5	TGTGCCAGTAGTGGAACAGGGGGCAGGCAGCCCCAGCATTTT	CASSGTGGRQPQHF
TRBV5-4	NA	TRBJ2-7	TGTGCCAGCAGCTCTGTGGGACACGCCTACGAGCAGTACTTC	CASSSVGHAYEQYF
TRBV6-5	NA	TRBJ2-1	TGTGCCAGCAGTCTTGACAGGGACTCTTACAATGAGCAGTTCTTC	CASSLDRDSYNEQFF
TRBV9	NA	TRBJ2-1	TGTGCCAGCAGCAACCGGGACTGGTACAATGAGCAGTTCTTC	CASSNRDWYNEQFF
TRBV2	TRBD2	TRBJ2-7	TGTGCCAGCAGCGCAGGGACTAGCTCACCGCGTGACTACGAGCAGTACTTC	CASSAGTSSPRDYEQYF
TRBV11-2	TRBD1	TRBJ1-4	TGTGCCACTTCAGGGGGTCTTAATGAAAAACTGTTTTTT	CATSGGLNEKLFF
TRBV28	NA	TRBJ2-7	TGTGCCAGCATCTATCGAGGGGGATACGAGCAGTACTTC	CASIYRGGYEQYF
TRBV6-5	NA	TRBJ2-2	TGTGCCAGCAGTTACTCATTGACAGGTGGAACCGGGGAGCTGTTTTTT	CASSYSLTGGTGELFF
TRBV7-2	NA	TRBJ2-5	TGTGCCAGCAGCTTTTCACAGATGAGTGAGACCCAGTACTTC	CASSFSQMSETQYF
TRBV29-1	NA	TRBJ2-7	TGCAGCGTTGCCGGGACGGGGGATCCCTACGAGCAGTACTTC	CSVAGTGDPYEQYF
TRBV10-1	NA	TRBJ2-1	TGCGCCAGCAGCCCCGGACTTTCCGACAATGAGCAGTTCTTC	CASSPGLSDNEQFF
TRBV29-1	TRBD1	TRBJ2-5	TGCAGCACAGGACAGGGGGCTGGGGAGACCCAGTACTTC	CSTGQGAGETQYF
TRBV18	TRBD2	TRBJ2-7	TGTGCCAGCTCGTCCGGGACTAGTACCTACGAGCAGTACTTC	CASSSGTSTYEQYF
TRBV7-6	TRBD1	TRBJ1-4	TGTGCCAGCAGCTCTCGACAGGGCGAAGATGAAAAACTGTTTTTT	CASSSRQGEDEKLFF
TRBV6-5	NA	TRBJ1-2	TGTGCCAGCAGTTACTCTGGACAGAGCTATGGCTACACCTTC	CASSYSGQSYGYTF
TRBV7-2	TRBD1	TRBJ1-6	TGTGCCAGCAGCCCAGACAGGGTAGGCTCACCCCTCCACTTT	CASSPDRVGSPLHF
TRBV19	NA	TRBJ1-5	TGTGCCAGTAGTATAGACGGGTTCTTCAATCAGCCCCAGCATTTT	CASSIDGFFNQPQHF
TRBV19	TRBD2	TRBJ2-7	TGTGCCAGTAGTCCATTAGCGGGGAGCTCCTACGAGCAGTACTTC	CASSPLAGSSYEQYF
TRBV7-2	NA	TRBJ1-2	TGTGCCAGCAGCTCCTACGGGGACTATGGCTACACCTTC	CASSSYGDYGYTF
TRBV7-9	NA	TRBJ2-7	TGTGCCAGCAGCTTAGCTCGCAGGGGTGGCGAGCAGTACTTC	CASSLARRGGEQYF
TRBV28	NA	TRBJ2-2	TGTGCCAGCAGTCAGAGGGAATCCGGGGAGCTGTTTTTT	CASSQRESGELFF
TRBV5-6	TRBD1	TRBJ2-7	TGTGCCAGCAGTCGACCGGGACAGGGGAGCATCCTGTCGACCTACGAGCAGTACTTC	CASSRPGQGSILSTYEQYF
TRBV7-6	NA	TRBJ1-3	TGTGCCAGCAGCTTAGCAGGGGCTGGAAACACCATATATTTT	CASSLAGAGNTIYF
TRBV7-2	TRBD1	TRBJ1-2	TGTGCCAGCAGCTCTTCGGGGACAGTCTATGGCTACACCTTC	CASSSSGTVYGYTF
TRBV6-1	NA	TRBJ2-2	TGTGCCAGCAGTTTTAGTGTTGCCGGGGAGCTGTTTTTT	CASSFSVAGELFF
TRBV4-3	TRBD1	TRBJ1-4	TGCGCCAGCAGCCCGGGACAGACAAGAGGGAAACTGTTTTTT	CASSPGQTRGKLFF
TRBV14	NA	TRBJ2-7	TGTGCCAGCAGCCAAGATCTTTCTCCAGGGTACTCCTACGAGCAGTACTTC	CASSQDLSPGYSYEQYF
TRBV7-2	TRBD1	TRBJ2-2	TGTGCCAGCAGCCCCGGACAGGGCCGCACCGGGGAGCTGTTTTTT	CASSPGQGRTGELFF
TRBV18	TRBD1	TRBJ1-1	TGTGCCAGCTCACGTTTAGAGACAGGGGCCTCGGGGGCTTTCTTT	CASSRLETGASGAFF
TRBV6-8	NA	TRBJ2-7	TGTGCCAGCAGTTACGGGGAAACAGGTTCCTACGAGCAGTACTTC	CASSYGETGSYEQYF
TRBV6-5	NA	TRBJ1-3	TGTGCCAGCAGTGGGGACAACGGAAACACCATATATTTT	CASSGDNGNTIYF
TRBV5-5	TRBD2	TRBJ2-3	TGTGCCAGCAGCTTGGACCCTAGCGGGTACCCCACAGATACGCAGTATTTT	CASSLDPSGYPTDTQYF
TRBV5-1	NA	TRBJ1-4	TGCGCCAGCAGCTTGGCCGGGGGTGGGGAAAAACTGTTTTTT	CASSLAGGGEKLFF
TRBV18	NA	TRBJ1-3	TGTGCCAGCTCACCTGACAGGAGCTCTGGAAACACCATATATTTT	CASSPDRSSGNTIYF